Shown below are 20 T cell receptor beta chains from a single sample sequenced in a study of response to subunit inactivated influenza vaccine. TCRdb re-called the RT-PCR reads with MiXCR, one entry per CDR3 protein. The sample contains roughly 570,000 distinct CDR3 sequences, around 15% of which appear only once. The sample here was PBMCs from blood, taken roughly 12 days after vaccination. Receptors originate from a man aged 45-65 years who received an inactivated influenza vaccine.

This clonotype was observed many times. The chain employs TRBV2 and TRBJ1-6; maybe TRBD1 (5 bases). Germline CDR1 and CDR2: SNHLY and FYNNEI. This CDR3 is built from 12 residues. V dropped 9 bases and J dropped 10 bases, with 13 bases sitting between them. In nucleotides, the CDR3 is TGTGCCAGAAGGACAACCCAATCACCCCTCCACTTT. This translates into CARRTTQSPLHF.

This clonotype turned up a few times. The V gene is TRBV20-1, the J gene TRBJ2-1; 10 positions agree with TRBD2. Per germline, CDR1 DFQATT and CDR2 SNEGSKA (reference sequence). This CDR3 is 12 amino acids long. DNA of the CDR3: TGCAGCGAAAGCGGGAGGGCCGATGAGCAGTTCTTC. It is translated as CSESGRADEQFF.

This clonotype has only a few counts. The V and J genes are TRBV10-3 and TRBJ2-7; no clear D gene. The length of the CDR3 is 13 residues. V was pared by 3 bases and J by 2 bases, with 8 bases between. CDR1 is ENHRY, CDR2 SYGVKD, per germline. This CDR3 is CAISDLGAYEQYF. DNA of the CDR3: TGTGCCATCAGTGATCTGGGTGCCTACGAGCAGTACTTC.

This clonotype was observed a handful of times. The CDR3 reads CASSSGRTGLTEQYF. DNA for the CDR3: TGTGCCAGCAGTTCCGGCCGGACAGGGTTGACCGAGCAGTACTTC. The chain links TRBV12-3 or TRBV12-4 to TRBJ2-7; 8 nucleotides match TRBD1. This CDR3 is built from 15 residues. Losses at the gene ends were 4 bases for V and 6 bases for J; bases not matched to a gene: 11.

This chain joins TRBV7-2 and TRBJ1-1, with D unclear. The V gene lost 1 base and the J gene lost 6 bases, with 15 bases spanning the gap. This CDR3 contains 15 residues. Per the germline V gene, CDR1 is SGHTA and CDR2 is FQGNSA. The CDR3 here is CASSLVQTRGAEAFF. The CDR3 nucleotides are TGTGCCAGCAGCTTAGTTCAGACCCGAGGCGCTGAAGCTTTCTTT.

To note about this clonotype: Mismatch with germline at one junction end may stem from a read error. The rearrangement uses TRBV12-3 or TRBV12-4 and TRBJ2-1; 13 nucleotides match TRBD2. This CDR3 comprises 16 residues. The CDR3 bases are TGTGCCAGCAGCCCGGGACTAGCGGGAACCGACAATGACCAGTTCTTC. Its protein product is CASSPGLAGTDNDQFF.

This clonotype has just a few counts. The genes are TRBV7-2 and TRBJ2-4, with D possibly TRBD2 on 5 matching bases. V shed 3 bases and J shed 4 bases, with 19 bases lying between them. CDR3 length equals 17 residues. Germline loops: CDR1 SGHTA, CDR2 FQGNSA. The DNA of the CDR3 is TGTGCCAGCAGCTTTGTTTCTAGTATCGGGGATAAAAACATTCAGTACTTC. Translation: CASSFVSSIGDKNIQYF. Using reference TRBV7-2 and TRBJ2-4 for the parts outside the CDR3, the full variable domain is GAGVSQSPSNKVTEKGKDVELRCDPISGHTALYWYRQSLGQGLEFLIYFQGNSAPDKSGLPSDRFSAERTGGSVSTLTIQRTQQEDSAVYLCASSFVSSIGDKNIQYFGAGTRLSVL.

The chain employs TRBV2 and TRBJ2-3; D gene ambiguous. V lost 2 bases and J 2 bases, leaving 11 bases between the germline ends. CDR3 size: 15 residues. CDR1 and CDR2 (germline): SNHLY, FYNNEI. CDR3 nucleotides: TGTGCCAGCAGTGAAAGGTCTATCCACACAGATACGCAGTATTTT. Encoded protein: CASSERSIHTDTQYF.

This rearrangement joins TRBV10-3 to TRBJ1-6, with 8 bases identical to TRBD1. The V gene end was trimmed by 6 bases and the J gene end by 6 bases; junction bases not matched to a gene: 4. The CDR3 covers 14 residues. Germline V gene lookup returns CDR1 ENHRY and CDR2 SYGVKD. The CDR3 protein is CAISPTGVNSPLHF. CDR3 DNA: TGTGCCATCAGCCCGACAGGGGTTAATTCACCCCTCCACTTT.

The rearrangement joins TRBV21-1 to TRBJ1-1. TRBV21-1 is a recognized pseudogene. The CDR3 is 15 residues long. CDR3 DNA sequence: TGTGCCAGCAGCCCCCACAATGGGGAGTGCCCTGAAGCTTTCTTT. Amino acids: CASSPHNGECPEAFF.

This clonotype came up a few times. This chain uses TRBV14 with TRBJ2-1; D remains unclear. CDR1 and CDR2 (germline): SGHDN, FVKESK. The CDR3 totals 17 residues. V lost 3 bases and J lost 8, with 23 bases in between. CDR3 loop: CASSQFPTGSISDEQFF. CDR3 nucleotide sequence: TGTGCCAGCAGCCAGTTCCCTACCGGGTCTATCAGCGATGAGCAGTTCTTC.

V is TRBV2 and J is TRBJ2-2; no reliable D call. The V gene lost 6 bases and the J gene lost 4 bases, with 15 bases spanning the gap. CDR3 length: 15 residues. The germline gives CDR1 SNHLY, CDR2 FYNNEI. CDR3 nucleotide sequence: TGTGCCAGCAGCTGGCGGTCTATTGGCACCGGGGAGCTGTTTTTT. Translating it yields CASSWRSIGTGELFF.

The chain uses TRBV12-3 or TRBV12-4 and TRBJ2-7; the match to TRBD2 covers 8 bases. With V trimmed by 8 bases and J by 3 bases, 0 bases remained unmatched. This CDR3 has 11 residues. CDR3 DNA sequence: TGTGCCAGCGCGGGGGGCTACGAGCAGTACTTC. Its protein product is CASAGGYEQYF.

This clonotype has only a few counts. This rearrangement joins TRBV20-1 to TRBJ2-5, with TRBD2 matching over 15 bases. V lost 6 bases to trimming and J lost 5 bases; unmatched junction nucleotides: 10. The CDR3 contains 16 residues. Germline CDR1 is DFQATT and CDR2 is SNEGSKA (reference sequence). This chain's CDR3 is CSASGLAGGGRETQYF. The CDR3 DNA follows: TGCAGTGCCTCGGGACTAGCGGGAGGAGGAAGGGAGACCCAGTACTTC.

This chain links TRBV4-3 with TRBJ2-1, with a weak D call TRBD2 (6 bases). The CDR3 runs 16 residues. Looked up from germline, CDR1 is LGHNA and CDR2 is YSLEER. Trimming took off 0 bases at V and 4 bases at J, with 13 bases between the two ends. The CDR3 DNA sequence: TGCGCCAGCAGCCAAGAGGGGGTGGGGGGATACAATGAGCAGTTCTTC. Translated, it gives CASSQEGVGGYNEQFF.

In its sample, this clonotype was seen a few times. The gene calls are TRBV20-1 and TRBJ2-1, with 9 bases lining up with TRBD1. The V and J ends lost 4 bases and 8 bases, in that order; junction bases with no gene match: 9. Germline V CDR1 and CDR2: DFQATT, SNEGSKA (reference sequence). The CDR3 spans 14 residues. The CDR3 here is CSATWTGVLHEQFF. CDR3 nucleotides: TGCAGTGCTACATGGACAGGGGTGCTGCATGAGCAGTTCTTC.

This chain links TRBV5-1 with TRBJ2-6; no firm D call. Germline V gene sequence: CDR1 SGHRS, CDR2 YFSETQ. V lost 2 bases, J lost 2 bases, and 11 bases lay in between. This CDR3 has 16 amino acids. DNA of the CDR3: TGCGCCAGCAGCTTAGGCCAGCCCGCTGGGGCCAACGTCCTGACTTTC. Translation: CASSLGQPAGANVLTF.

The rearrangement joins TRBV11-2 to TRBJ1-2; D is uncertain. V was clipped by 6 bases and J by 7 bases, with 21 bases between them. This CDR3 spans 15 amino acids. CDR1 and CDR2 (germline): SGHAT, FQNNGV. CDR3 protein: CASSYRNSGVSGYTF. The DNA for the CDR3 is TGTGCCAGCAGTTATCGCAACTCGGGTGTAAGTGGCTACACCTTC.

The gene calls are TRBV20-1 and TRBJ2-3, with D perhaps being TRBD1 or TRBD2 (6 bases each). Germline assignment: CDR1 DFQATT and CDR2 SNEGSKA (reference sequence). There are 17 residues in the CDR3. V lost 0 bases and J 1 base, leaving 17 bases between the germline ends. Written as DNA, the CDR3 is TGCAGTGCTAGAGATCGCTTTGGGGGGCAAGGCACAGATACGCAGTATTTT. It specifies CSARDRFGGQGTDTQYF.

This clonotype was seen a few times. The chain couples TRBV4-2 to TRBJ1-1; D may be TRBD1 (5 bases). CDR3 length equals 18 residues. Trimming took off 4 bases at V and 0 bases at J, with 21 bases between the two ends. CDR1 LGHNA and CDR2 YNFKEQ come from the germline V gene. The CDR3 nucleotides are TGTGCCAGCAGCCCCTCAGGGCCGGGAGGGTCGGTGAACACTGAAGCTTTCTTT. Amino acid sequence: CASSPSGPGGSVNTEAFF.